A single sample is the source of the 23 T cell receptor beta chains below, sequenced in a study of T cell changes during pregnancy in multiple sclerosis. Assay used: immunoSEQ multiplex PCR; TCRdb lists only in-frame clones, some missing. The data contain under 55,000 clones, about nine tenths of them seen just once; the ten biggest clones take up 0.61%. Sequenced here: CD4+ T cells from peripheral blood mononuclear cells, sampled after pregnancy. These TCRs come from a female donor in good health, enrolled as a control in a pregnancy study.

This chain joins TRBV11-3 and TRBJ2-2; D might be TRBD2 (5 bases). Germline V lookup: CDR1 SGHNT, CDR2 YENEEA. V lost 1 base, J lost 5 bases, and 11 bases lay in between. The CDR3 runs 15 residues. The CDR3 region has the DNA TGTGCCAGCAGCTTAGTTCTGGGAGATACCGGGGAGCTGTTTTTT. It is translated as CASSLVLGDTGELFF.

This chain links TRBV25-1 with TRBJ1-5; no clear D. V lost 4 bases to trimming and J lost 4 bases, with 11 bases between them. Germline V gene data show CDR1 as MGHDK and CDR2 as SYGVNS. This CDR3 has 14 amino acids. The CDR3 DNA reads TGTGCCAGCAGTGGGATGGGGAGTAATCAGCCCCAGCATTTT. It translates to CASSGMGSNQPQHF.

This clone was picked up one time. The gene calls are TRBV5-5 and TRBJ1-5, with D unclear. The CDR3 totals 14 residues. CDR1 SGHKS and CDR2 YYEKEE come from the germline V gene (reference sequence). V shed 4 bases and J shed 3 bases, with 11 bases lying between them. The CDR3 loop is CASSAGFYNQPQHF. In DNA, the CDR3 is TGTGCCAGCAGCGCCGGTTTTTACAATCAGCCCCAGCATTTT.

This chain joins TRBV7-2 and TRBJ1-2; D might be TRBD1 (5 bases). CDR1 SGHTA and CDR2 FQGNSA come from the germline V gene. This CDR3 region has 14 residues. V lost 2 bases and J 4 bases, leaving 11 bases between the germline ends. CDR3 sequence reads: CASSLQGGGYGYTF. The CDR3, as DNA: TGTGCCAGCAGCTTACAGGGAGGCGGCTATGGCTACACCTTC.

The chain combines TRBV5-6 with TRBJ2-5; no reliable D call. In germline, CDR1 is SGHDT, CDR2 YYEEEE. V was trimmed by 0 bases and J by 1 base, leaving 4 bases between them. This CDR3 has 13 residues. The CDR3 spells CASSLGSQETQYF. The CDR3 DNA reads TGTGCCAGCAGCTTGGGCAGCCAAGAGACCCAGTACTTC.

The rearrangement joins TRBV18 to TRBJ2-7; TRBD2 might be the D (5 bases). This CDR3 spans 14 amino acids. The germline CDR1 and CDR2 sequences are KGHSH and LQKENI. The ends were cut back, 1 base at V and 5 bases at J, with 12 bases in the middle. CDR3: CASSPREGWHEQYF. The CDR3 DNA follows: TGTGCCAGCTCACCACGCGAGGGTTGGCACGAGCAGTACTTC.

The chain has TRBV18 and TRBJ2-1; 9 bases are shared with TRBD1. V shed 3 bases, J shed 6 bases, and the junction held 9 bases outside the gene matches. Germline assignment: CDR1 KGHSH and CDR2 LQKENI. The CDR3 sequence is 16 residues long. The CDR3 DNA is TGTGCCAGCTCACCCGGTTTTACGGGACAGGGCAATGAGCAGTTCTTC. As protein: CASSPGFTGQGNEQFF.

The CDR3 DNA reads TGCGCCAGCAGCTTGGAAACAGGGCTTCAGACCCAGTACTTC. It codes for CASSLETGLQTQYF. The rearrangement joins TRBV5-1 to TRBJ2-5; D is possibly TRBD1 (6 bases). Trimming pared 0 bases from V and 6 bases from J, leaving 12 bases between. This CDR3 has 14 residues. Looked up from germline, CDR1 is SGHRS and CDR2 is YFSETQ.

The rearrangement uses TRBV5-1 and TRBJ1-2; D call uncertain. This CDR3 is 12 amino acids long. V gave up 0 bases and J gave up 5 bases, with 5 bases separating them. Germline values: CDR1 SGHRS, CDR2 YFSETQ. Here the CDR3 reads CASSLGQYGYTF. The CDR3 bases are TGCGCCAGCAGCTTGGGGCAATATGGCTACACCTTC. Full variable domain (outside the CDR3, taken from reference TRBV5-1 and TRBJ1-2): KAGVTQTPRYLIKTRGQQVTLSCSPISGHRSVSWYQQTPGQGLQFLFEYFSETQRNKGNFPGRFSGRQFSNSRSEMNVSTLELGDSALYLCASSLGQYGYTFGSGTRLTVV.

The chain is built from TRBV7-2 and TRBJ2-5; no clear D gene. CDR3 size: 14 residues. The V end was cut by 4 bases, the J end by 0 bases, with 9 bases between. Germline loops: CDR1 SGHTA, CDR2 FQGNSA. This CDR3 is CASSYNLYQETQYF. As DNA, the CDR3 is TGTGCCAGCAGCTATAACTTGTACCAAGAGACCCAGTACTTC.

The chain combines TRBV14 with TRBJ2-2, with D possibly matching TRBD1 (6 bases). The V gene's germline CDR1 is SGHDN and CDR2 FVKESK. The CDR3 loop spans 15 amino acids. Trimming pared 4 bases from V and 4 bases from J, leaving 13 bases between. The DNA of the CDR3 is TGTGCCAGCAGCCTCCGACAGGCTATCACCGGGGAGCTGTTTTTT. Translating it yields CASSLRQAITGELFF. Drawing the rest from reference TRBV14 and TRBJ2-2, the complete variable domain is EAGVTQFPSHSVIEKGQTVTLRCDPISGHDNLYWYRRVMGKEIKFLLHFVKESKQDESGMPNNRFLAERTGGTYSTLKVQPAELEDSGVYFCASSLRQAITGELFFGEGSRLTVL.

The CDR3 DNA reads as TGTGCCTGGAGTAAGGGGGCCCTCTCTGGAAACACCATATATTTT. This translates into CAWSKGALSGNTIYF. The chain is built from TRBV30 and TRBJ1-3, with 7 bases that match TRBD1. The CDR3 runs 15 residues. CDR1 and CDR2 (germline): GTSNPN, SVGIG (reference sequence). V lost 2 bases to trimming and J lost 0 bases; unmatched junction nucleotides: 4.

V is TRBV7-9 and J is TRBJ2-1; maybe TRBD1 (6 bases). V lost 5 bases and J 6 bases, leaving 14 bases between the germline ends. The CDR3 runs 14 residues. Germline assignment: CDR1 SEHNR and CDR2 FQNEAQ (reference sequence). The CDR3 DNA sequence: TGTGCCAGCAGCCCAGTGGGGGCCCCCAATGAGCAGTTCTTC. Translating it yields CASSPVGAPNEQFF.

The rearrangement uses TRBV2 and TRBJ1-6; the D is unclear. CDR1 and CDR2 from the germline V gene are SNHLY and FYNNEI. The CDR3 loop spans 13 amino acids. V was cut by 4 bases and J by 10 bases, with 11 bases left in between. The CDR3 bases are TGTGCCAGCAGTGGGAGGGAAGGATCACCCCTCCACTTT. Amino acid sequence: CASSGREGSPLHF.

The chain links TRBV30 to TRBJ1-2; 8 nucleotides align to TRBD1. The CDR3 spans 14 residues. The germline V gene encodes CDR1 GTSNPN and CDR2 SVGIG (reference sequence). The V gene end was trimmed by 5 bases and the J gene end by 9 bases; junction bases not matched to a gene: 14. The CDR3 nucleotides read TGTGCCTGGGCCACAGGGGGAATGTCGTGGAGCTACACCTTC. It encodes CAWATGGMSWSYTF.

This clone occurred once. The CDR3 is CASRAGSGNEQFF. DNA for the CDR3: TGTGCCAGCCGGGCCGGAAGCGGGAATGAGCAGTTCTTC. V and J are TRBV11-3 and TRBJ2-1; perhaps TRBD2 as D (6 bases). Germline CDR1 reads SGHNT; CDR2 reads YENEEA. The CDR3 loop spans 13 amino acids. Trimming pared 8 bases from V and 7 bases from J, leaving 15 bases between.

The genes are TRBV30 and TRBJ2-5; TRBD1 aligns across 9 bases. Germline-derived CDR1 and CDR2 are GTSNPN and SVGIG (reference sequence). The CDR3 has 14 amino acids. Trimming cost V 5 bases and J 5 bases; bases outside gene matches: 9. The CDR3 nucleotides are TGTGCCTGGGCATTACAGGGGGCAGGGGAGACCCAGTACTTC. This translates into CAWALQGAGETQYF.

The chain has TRBV29-1 and TRBJ2-1; TRBD1 matches 8 bases. The V gene's germline CDR1 is SQVTM and CDR2 ANQGSEA. The CDR3 runs 14 residues. Germline trimming cut 5 bases from V and 6 bases from J; bases unmatched to any gene: 9. CDR3 sequence: CSVNGQGVVNEQFF. As DNA, the CDR3 is TGCAGCGTTAATGGACAGGGAGTGGTCAATGAGCAGTTCTTC.

This clone was seen a single time. The chain couples TRBV25-1 to TRBJ1-6, with D uncertain. Germline V lookup: CDR1 MGHDK, CDR2 SYGVNS. CDR3 length equals 13 residues. Trimming removed 3 bases from V and 10 bases from J, with 10 bases in between. CDR3 in amino acids: CASSERAGSPLHF. CDR3 DNA: TGTGCCAGCAGTGAGAGGGCTGGATCACCCCTCCACTTT.

This chain uses TRBV5-1 with TRBJ2-1; 8 bases line up with TRBD2. This CDR3 contains 15 residues. The germline gives CDR1 SGHRS, CDR2 YFSETQ. V lost 0 bases, J lost 3 bases, and 2 bases stayed unmatched. The CDR3 protein is CASSLDGGDYNEQFF. CDR3 in DNA: TGCGCCAGCAGCTTGGACGGGGGGGACTACAATGAGCAGTTCTTC. Combining the CDR3 with reference TRBV5-1 and TRBJ2-1 gives the whole variable domain KAGVTQTPRYLIKTRGQQVTLSCSPISGHRSVSWYQQTPGQGLQFLFEYFSETQRNKGNFPGRFSGRQFSNSRSEMNVSTLELGDSALYLCASSLDGGDYNEQFFGPGTRLTVL.

This chain connects TRBV4-1 to TRBJ1-2; 10 nucleotides match TRBD1. V was pared by 0 bases and J by 7 bases, with 2 bases of the junction left unmatched. This CDR3 contains 14 residues. Germline lookup yields CDR1 MGHRA and CDR2 YSYEKL. The DNA of the CDR3 is TGCGCCAGCAGCCAAGAAGGGACAGGGGTTGGCTACACCTTC. Protein: CASSQEGTGVGYTF.

This sequence joins TRBV7-9 and TRBJ1-1; no firm D call. The germline V gene has CDR1 SEHNR and CDR2 FQNEAQ (reference sequence). The V and J ends lost 5 bases and 3 bases respectively, with 10 bases between them. The CDR3 is 13 residues long. CDR3 nucleotides: TGTGCCAGCAGCGCTCGAGCCGACACTGAAGCTTTCTTT. Translation gives CASSARADTEAFF. Full variable domain (outside the CDR3, taken from reference TRBV7-9 and TRBJ1-1): DTGVSQNPRHKITKRGQNVTFRCDPISEHNRLYWYRQTLGQGPEFLTYFQNEAQLEKSRLLSDRFSAERPKGSFSTLEIQRTEQGDSAMYLCASSARADTEAFFGQGTRLTVV.

In its sample, this clone was seen once. This chain connects TRBV6-6 to TRBJ2-7; 10 bases align to TRBD2. The CDR3 totals 15 residues. Germline V gene lookup returns CDR1 MNHNY and CDR2 SVGAGI (reference sequence). The V gene end was trimmed by 2 bases and the J gene end by 3 bases; junction bases not matched to a gene: 4. DNA for the CDR3: TGTGCCAGCAGTTACGGGGCTAGCGGGAGCTACGAGCAGTACTTC. Translated: CASSYGASGSYEQYF.